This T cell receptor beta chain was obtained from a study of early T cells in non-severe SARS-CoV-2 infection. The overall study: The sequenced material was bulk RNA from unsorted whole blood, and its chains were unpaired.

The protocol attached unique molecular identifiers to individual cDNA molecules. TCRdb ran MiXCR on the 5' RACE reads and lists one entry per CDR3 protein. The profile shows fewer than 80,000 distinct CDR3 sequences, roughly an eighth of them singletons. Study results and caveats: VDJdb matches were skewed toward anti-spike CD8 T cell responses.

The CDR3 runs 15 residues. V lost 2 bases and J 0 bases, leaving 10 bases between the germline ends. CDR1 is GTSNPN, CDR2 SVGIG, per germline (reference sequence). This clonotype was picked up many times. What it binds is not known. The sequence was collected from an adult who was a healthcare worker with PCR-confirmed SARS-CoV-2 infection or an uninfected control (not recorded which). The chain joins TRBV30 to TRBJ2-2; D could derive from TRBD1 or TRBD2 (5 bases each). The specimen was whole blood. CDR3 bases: TGTGCCTGGAGTAAGGGACGTTCGAACACCGGGGAGCTGTTTTTT. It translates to CAWSKGRSNTGELFF.